This TCR beta chain appears in the sequencing data of a study of blood T cell repertoires in COVID-19. Study in general: Samples came from the United States, Italy and Spain, spanning acute and convalescent COVID-19. PBMCs, B-cell-depleted T cells, or T cells provided the cDNA or gDNA that made up the material.

Per the original methods: Scientists estimated how many nucleated cells there were by amplifying reference gene primers. Using immunoSEQ multiplex PCR, the repertoire was profiled, and TCRdb retains in-frame clones only, with some absent. V and J calls and clone size are given by that table; D and trimming were obtained from the DNA. This sample yields about 240,000 clones, of which 83% are seen a single time; around 5.5% belongs to the top ten. The CDR3 extends over 13 amino acids. Germline V gives CDR1 SQVTM, CDR2 ANQGSEA. The V gene lost 7 bases and the J gene lost 0 bases, with 13 bases spanning the gap.

The sequence was collected from a human donor in a cohort sampled during active COVID-19. The rearrangement joins TRBV29-1 to TRBJ2-7; possible D gene TRBD1, 5 bases. The sample taken for sequencing was peripheral blood. Here the CDR3 DNA reads TGCAGCGCCTGGGCACAGGACTCCTACGAGCAGTACTTC. It specifies CSAWAQDSYEQYF.